These 7 T cell receptor beta chains originate from one sample sequenced in a study of shared clonotypes between healthy human individuals. TCRdb's table, derived via immunoSEQ multiplex PCR, lists solely in-frame clones and lacks some. Among around 2,100,000 clones listed, about 95% were seen once. Selected positively for CCR7 and CD45RO-negative, naive CD8 cells excluded terminally differentiated effector memory CD45RA+ cells. What was sequenced was naive CD8+ T cells sorted from blood. These receptors came from a man younger than 35 in good health.

This clone was found once. The chain recombines TRBV29-1 with TRBJ2-1; the D gene could be TRBD1 or TRBD2 (5 bases each). The V gene lost 4 bases and the J gene lost 5 bases, with 12 bases spanning the gap. CDR1 is SQVTM, CDR2 ANQGSEA, per germline. The CDR3 contains 13 residues. The CDR3 DNA reads as TGCAGCGTTGTAGAGGGGCTCAACAATGAGCAGTTCTTC. This sequence encodes CSVVEGLNNEQFF.

This chain uses TRBV6-5 with TRBJ1-4; 7 nucleotides align to TRBD1. Germline V gives CDR1 MNHEY, CDR2 SVGAGI. This CDR3 is 15 amino acids long. V lost 6 bases and J lost 7; bases outside the gene matches: 11. In nucleotides, the CDR3 is TGTGCCAGCAGAACTACAGGGGTAGAGGGTGAAAAACTGTTTTTT. Translated, it gives CASRTTGVEGEKLFF.

V gene TRBV5-1 combines with J gene TRBJ2-2; no firm D call. The CDR3 has 15 amino acids. Germline CDR1 is SGHRS and CDR2 is YFSETQ. Deletions cut 0 bases from V and 4 bases from J, with 10 bases between. This CDR3 reads CASSLAWEGTGELFF. In nucleotides, the CDR3 is TGCGCCAGCAGCTTGGCTTGGGAAGGCACCGGGGAGCTGTTTTTT.

V usage is TRBV7-8 and J usage is TRBJ1-2, with unresolved D. Trimming took off 1 base at V and 4 bases at J, with 10 bases between the two ends. The V gene's germline CDR1 is SGHVS and CDR2 FQNEAQ. The CDR3 spans 14 residues. The chain's CDR3 is CASSLGPGSYGYTF. DNA for the CDR3: TGTGCCAGCAGCTTAGGGCCAGGCAGCTATGGCTACACCTTC.

This clone has only one observation. The chain links TRBV5-4 to TRBJ2-5, with D uncertain. CDR3 size: 15 residues. Between the trimmed V and J ends, which lost 4 bases and 2 bases, there was a span of 15 bases. CDR1 is SGHNT, CDR2 YYREEE, per germline (reference sequence). In nucleotides, the CDR3 is TGTGCCAGCAGCCACCTAGGGCTTGGGCAAGAGACCCAGTACTTC. This translates into CASSHLGLGQETQYF.

The V gene is TRBV30, the J gene TRBJ2-3; TRBD1 matches at 8 bases. V lost 5 bases and J lost 4; bases outside the gene matches: 11. The CDR3 loop spans 15 amino acids. Germline assignment: CDR1 GTSNPN and CDR2 SVGIG (reference sequence). The CDR3 loop is CAWGLFGQGSDTQYF. In nucleotides, the CDR3 is TGTGCCTGGGGCCTATTTGGACAGGGTTCAGATACGCAGTATTTT.

As concerns this clone: In the same sample, other DNA sequences code for this CDR3. The rearrangement links TRBV9 to TRBJ2-1; 10 bases are a match to TRBD2. The V gene end was trimmed by 0 bases and the J gene end by 4 bases; junction bases not matched to a gene: 1. The CDR3 extends over 15 amino acids. From germline, CDR1 is SGDLS and CDR2 YYNGEE. This chain's CDR3 is CASSVVSGGYNEQFF. The CDR3 bases are TGTGCCAGCAGCGTAGTTAGCGGGGGGTACAATGAGCAGTTCTTC. The complete variable domain, with remaining parts taken from reference TRBV9 and TRBJ2-1, reads DSGVTQTPKHLITATGQRVTLRCSPRSGDLSVYWYQQSLDQGLQFLIQYYNGEERAKGNILERFSAQQFPDLHSELNLSSLELGDSALYFCASSVVSGGYNEQFFGPGTRLTVL.